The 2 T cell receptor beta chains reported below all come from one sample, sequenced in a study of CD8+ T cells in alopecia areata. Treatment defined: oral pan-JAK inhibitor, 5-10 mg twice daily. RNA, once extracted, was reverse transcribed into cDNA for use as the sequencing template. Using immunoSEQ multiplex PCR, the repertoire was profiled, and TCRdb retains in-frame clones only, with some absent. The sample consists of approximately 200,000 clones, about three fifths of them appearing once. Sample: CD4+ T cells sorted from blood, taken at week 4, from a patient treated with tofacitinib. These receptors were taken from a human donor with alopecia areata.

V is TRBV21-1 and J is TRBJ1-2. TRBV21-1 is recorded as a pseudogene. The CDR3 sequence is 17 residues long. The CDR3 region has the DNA TGTGCCAGCAGCCCCTATAAGGGGGGCATCCCTAACTATGGCTACACCTTC. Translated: CASSPYKGGIPNYGYTF.

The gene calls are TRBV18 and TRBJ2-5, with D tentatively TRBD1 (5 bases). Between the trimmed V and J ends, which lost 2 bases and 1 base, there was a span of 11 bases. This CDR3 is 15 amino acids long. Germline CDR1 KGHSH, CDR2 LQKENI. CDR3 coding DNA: TGTGCCAGCTCACCAATCCAGGGATCCCAAGAGACCCAGTACTTC. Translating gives CASSPIQGSQETQYF. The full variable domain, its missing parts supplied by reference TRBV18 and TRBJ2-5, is NAGVMQNPRHLVRRRGQEARLRCSPMKGHSHVYWYRQLPEEGLKFMVYLQKENIIDESGMPKERFSAEFPKEGPSILRIQQVVRGDSAAYFCASSPIQGSQETQYFGPGTRLLVL.